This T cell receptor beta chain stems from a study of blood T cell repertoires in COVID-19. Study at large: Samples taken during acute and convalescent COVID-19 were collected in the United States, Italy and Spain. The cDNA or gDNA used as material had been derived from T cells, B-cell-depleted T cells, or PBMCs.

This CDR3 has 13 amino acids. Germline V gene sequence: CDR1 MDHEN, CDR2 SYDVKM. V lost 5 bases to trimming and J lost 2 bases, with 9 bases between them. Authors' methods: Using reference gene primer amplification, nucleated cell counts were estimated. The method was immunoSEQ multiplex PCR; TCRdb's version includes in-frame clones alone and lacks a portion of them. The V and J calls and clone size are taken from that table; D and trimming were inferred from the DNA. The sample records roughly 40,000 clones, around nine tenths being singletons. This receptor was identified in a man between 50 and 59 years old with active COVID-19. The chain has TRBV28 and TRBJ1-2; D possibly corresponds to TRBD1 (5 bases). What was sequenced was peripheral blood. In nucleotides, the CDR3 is TGTGCCAGCAGTCGGACACAAAACTATGGCTACACCTTC. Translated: CASSRTQNYGYTF.